These 29 T cell receptor beta chains came from one sample sequenced in a study of shared clonotypes between healthy human individuals. Only in-frame clones appear in the TCRdb table, and some are missing; sequencing was by immunoSEQ multiplex PCR. This table holds some 120,000 clones, around 65% found once. Sequencing was carried out using memory CD8+ T cells sorted from blood. Subset defined: CD45RO+ cells pooled with CCR7-negative TemRA cells. The origin of the receptors is a woman aged 25 to 45 in good health.

The V gene is TRBV7-9, the J gene TRBJ2-4, with 10 bases fitting TRBD2. This CDR3 has 16 residues. Per the germline V gene, CDR1 is SEHNR and CDR2 is FQNEAQ (reference sequence). With V trimmed by 4 bases and J by 8 bases, 11 bases remained unmatched. The CDR3 sequence is CASSSLAGVEFDIQYF. The CDR3 coding sequence is TGTGCCAGCAGCTCCCTAGCGGGAGTAGAGTTCGACATTCAGTACTTC.

This clone has just a few counts. The chain carries TRBV14 and TRBJ2-7; the D is unclear. CDR1 is SGHDN and CDR2 is FVKESK in the germline V gene. This CDR3 spans 13 amino acids. V was trimmed by 0 bases and J by 5 bases, leaving 8 bases between them. The chain's CDR3 is CASSQELGDEQYF. CDR3 coding DNA: TGTGCCAGCAGCCAAGAGCTAGGAGACGAGCAGTACTTC.

This chain connects TRBV5-1 to TRBJ2-3; D is possibly TRBD2 (6 bases). V was cut by 1 base and J by 8 bases, with 17 bases left in between. The CDR3 covers 15 residues. CDR1 is SGHRS, CDR2 YFSETQ, per germline. The CDR3 is CASSLTSPQRGTQYF. In DNA form, the CDR3 reads TGCGCCAGCAGCTTGACTAGCCCGCAACGGGGTACGCAGTATTTT.

The rearrangement links TRBV15 to TRBJ2-6; D not resolved. Germline CDR1 reads LNHNV; CDR2 reads YYDKDF (reference sequence). The CDR3 covers 14 residues. V lost 6 bases, J lost 1 base, and 7 bases lay in between. The CDR3 here is CATSRVSGANVLTF. The CDR3 nucleotides read TGTGCCACCAGTCGGGTGTCTGGGGCCAACGTCCTGACTTTC.

This chain links TRBV6-1 with TRBJ2-2; D gene unclear. V lost 5 bases and J lost 4, with 2 bases in between. CDR1 and CDR2 from the germline V gene are MNHNS and SASEGT. CDR3 length: 11 residues. This chain's CDR3 is CASSPTGELFF. CDR3 DNA: TGTGCCAGCAGTCCCACCGGGGAGCTGTTTTTT.

At least ten counts were recorded for this clone. Other DNA sequences in the same sample also yield this CDR3. The gene calls are TRBV9 and TRBJ2-7, with D perhaps matching TRBD1 (5 bases). CDR3 size: 13 residues. V lost 2 bases and J lost 5, with 11 bases in between. Per the germline V gene, CDR1 is SGDLS and CDR2 is YYNGEE. CDR3 DNA sequence: TGTGCCAGCAGCGTGAGTTGGGGCAACGAGCAGTACTTC. Amino acids: CASSVSWGNEQYF.

This chain uses TRBV7-8 with TRBJ1-5; 7 bases align to TRBD1. J was trimmed by 5 bases and V by 3 bases; bases with no gene match: 10. The CDR3 runs 16 residues. Germline CDR1 SGHVS, CDR2 FQNEAQ. Written as DNA, the CDR3 is TGTGCCAGCAGCTTTTGGACAGGTAGAACGGATCAGCCCCAGCATTTT. It codes for CASSFWTGRTDQPQHF.

The V and J genes are TRBV6-5 and TRBJ1-1; the D gene is possibly TRBD1 (6 bases). V lost 1 base, J lost 3 bases, and 12 bases lay in between. CDR3 size: 15 residues. Germline V gene lookup returns CDR1 MNHEY and CDR2 SVGAGI. The CDR3 region is CASSYYRDSDTEAFF. The CDR3 bases are TGTGCCAGCAGTTACTACAGGGATTCGGACACTGAAGCTTTCTTT.

The gene calls are TRBV29-1 and TRBJ2-3; D may correspond to TRBD1 or TRBD2 (6 bases each). V dropped 5 bases and J dropped 4 bases, with 13 bases sitting between them. Germline values: CDR1 SQVTM, CDR2 ANQGSEA. This CDR3 comprises 13 residues. The CDR3 DNA is TGCAGCGTTCTCGGGGGCGACGCAGATACGCAGTATTTT. It specifies CSVLGGDADTQYF.

This rearrangement joins TRBV9 to TRBJ1-2; 8 bases are a match to TRBD1. Trimming cost V 2 bases and J 10 bases; bases outside gene matches: 10. This CDR3 comprises 14 residues. The V gene's germline CDR1 is SGDLS and CDR2 YYNGEE. CDR3 residues: CASSVKPGQVDYTF. The CDR3 bases are TGTGCCAGCAGCGTCAAACCGGGACAGGTAGACTACACCTTC.

This chain links TRBV11-2 with TRBJ2-7; TRBD1 matches at 8 bases. The CDR3 sequence is 15 residues long. Germline assignment: CDR1 SGHAT and CDR2 FQNNGV. Trimming took 2 bases from V and 5 from J; bases not matched to a gene: 8. The CDR3 sequence is CASSLRGTGGNEQYF. The CDR3 nucleotides read TGTGCCAGCAGCTTAAGGGGGACAGGAGGAAACGAGCAGTACTTC.

V is TRBV18 and J is TRBJ1-5, with D uncertain. Trimming took 2 bases from V and 2 from J, leaving 7 bases between them. The CDR3 loop spans 14 amino acids. Looked up from germline, CDR1 is KGHSH and CDR2 is LQKENI. The CDR3: CASSPEDGNQPQHF. The CDR3 DNA sequence: TGTGCCAGCTCACCAGAGGACGGCAATCAGCCCCAGCATTTT.

The chain joins TRBV29-1 to TRBJ2-7; possible D gene TRBD2, 5 bases. Germline-derived CDR1 and CDR2 are SQVTM and ANQGSEA. Trimming left V 4 bases short and J 0 bases short, with 10 bases between. The CDR3 is 13 residues long. This CDR3 is CSVGERNSYEQYF. The CDR3 nucleotides are TGCAGCGTTGGGGAGCGGAACTCCTACGAGCAGTACTTC.

The genes are TRBV27 and TRBJ1-1; the match to TRBD1 covers 7 bases. Looked up from germline, CDR1 is MNHEY and CDR2 is SMNVEV (reference sequence). This CDR3 is built from 13 residues. V gave up 6 bases and J gave up 1 base; unmatched junction bases: 2. Here the CDR3 DNA reads TGTGCCAGCAGCCGGGACAGGAACACTGAAGCTTTCTTT. It encodes CASSRDRNTEAFF.

The sample holds a few counts of this clone. The chain employs TRBV5-1 and TRBJ2-2, with D hard to call. Trimming left V 5 bases short and J 1 base short, with 9 bases between. Germline lookup yields CDR1 SGHRS and CDR2 YFSETQ. The CDR3 is 14 amino acids. CDR3 region: CASRVGMNTGELFF. CDR3 coding DNA: TGCGCCAGCAGGGTAGGGATGAACACCGGGGAGCTGTTTTTT. The whole variable domain, filled in from reference TRBV5-1 and TRBJ2-2, reads KAGVTQTPRYLIKTRGQQVTLSCSPISGHRSVSWYQQTPGQGLQFLFEYFSETQRNKGNFPGRFSGRQFSNSRSEMNVSTLELGDSALYLCASRVGMNTGELFFGEGSRLTVL.

This clone was detected ten times or more. The gene calls are TRBV19 and TRBJ2-5, with TRBD2 identical over 10 bases. The J call may be wrong; the DNA end is better matched by TRBJ2-7. Germline V lookup: CDR1 LNHDA, CDR2 SQIVND (reference sequence). CDR3 length equals 13 residues. The CDR3 DNA sequence: TGTGCCAGTGGGGCTAGCGGGAGCTACGAGCAGTACTTC. It codes for CASGASGSYEQYF.

The chain employs TRBV6-5 and TRBJ1-2; perhaps TRBD1 as D (5 bases). The CDR3 runs 13 residues. Germline assignment: CDR1 MNHEY and CDR2 SVGAGI. Trimming removed 2 bases at V and 1 base at J, with 5 bases between. The CDR3, as DNA: TGTGCCAGCAGTTACGACAGTAACTATGGCTACACCTTC. Protein: CASSYDSNYGYTF.

The chain couples TRBV18 to TRBJ2-7; TRBD1 aligns across 10 bases. The CDR3 consists of 15 residues. CDR1 and CDR2 from the germline V gene are KGHSH and LQKENI. With V trimmed by 4 bases and J by 6 bases, 9 bases remained unmatched. The CDR3 sequence: CASSRSGTGEAEQYF. The CDR3 DNA is TGTGCCAGCTCACGTTCCGGGACAGGGGAGGCCGAGCAGTACTTC.

The sample holds a few counts of this clone. The chain couples TRBV1 to TRBJ2-1; the DNA was not compared with TRBD2, the D call given in the table. TRBV1 is a recognized pseudogene. The CDR3 contains 14 residues. The CDR3 region has the DNA TGCACCAGCAGCCAAACTAGCGGGAACAATGAGCAGTTCTTC. This codes for CTSSQTSGNNEQFF.

This clone has a handful of counts. Different DNA sequences within this sample yield the same CDR3. The chain is built from TRBV27 and TRBJ2-7; D unclear. CDR3 length: 13 residues. V lost 5 bases to trimming and J lost 2 bases, with 10 bases between them. Germline CDR1 and CDR2: MNHEY and SMNVEV (reference sequence). This chain's CDR3 is CASSPVAPYEQYF. The DNA for the CDR3 is TGTGCCAGCAGTCCGGTCGCCCCCTACGAGCAGTACTTC.

V and J are TRBV19 and TRBJ1-4, with 8 bases fitting TRBD1. The CDR3 contains 15 residues. Germline V gene lookup returns CDR1 LNHDA and CDR2 SQIVND (reference sequence). With V trimmed by 5 bases and J by 8 bases, 10 bases remained unmatched. The CDR3 nucleotides read TGTGCCAGTAGTTCCTCCGGGACAGGCCGCGAAAAACTGTTTTTT. Its translation is CASSSSGTGREKLFF.

The V call is TRBV15, the J call TRBJ2-7; D call uncertain. V was trimmed by 0 bases and J by 1 base, leaving 13 bases between them. The V gene's germline CDR1 is LNHNV and CDR2 YYDKDF (reference sequence). The CDR3 covers 16 residues. CDR3 amino acids: CATSRDVLQISYEQYF. In DNA form, the CDR3 reads TGTGCCACCAGCAGAGATGTTTTACAGATATCCTACGAGCAGTACTTC.

The rearrangement links TRBV27 to TRBJ1-2, with no clear D. This CDR3 has 13 residues. The V gene lost 3 bases and the J gene lost 7 bases, with 12 bases spanning the gap. CDR1 MNHEY and CDR2 SMNVEV come from the germline V gene (reference sequence). As DNA, the CDR3 is TGTGCCAGCAGTTTTGACCGGTTGGTTGGCTACACCTTC. This codes for CASSFDRLVGYTF.

The rearrangement uses TRBV10-3 and TRBJ1-5; unclear D gene. V was cut by 1 base and J by 5 bases, with 6 bases left in between. There are 13 residues in the CDR3. The germline V gene encodes CDR1 ENHRY and CDR2 SYGVKD. The CDR3 sequence is CAISEWSDQPQHF. The CDR3 DNA reads as TGTGCCATCAGTGAGTGGTCCGATCAGCCCCAGCATTTT.

The rearrangement links TRBV15 to TRBJ2-7, with TRBD1 identical over 10 bases. The CDR3 totals 16 residues. Germline V gene sequence: CDR1 LNHNV, CDR2 YYDKDF (reference sequence). Trimming at V came to 0 bases and at J to 5 bases, leaving 7 bases not matched to a gene. This CDR3 is CATSRERATGGNEQYF. The CDR3 DNA reads as TGTGCCACCAGCAGAGAAAGGGCGACAGGGGGCAACGAGCAGTACTTC.

V gene TRBV2 combines with J gene TRBJ1-5; TRBD1 aligns across 7 bases. The J segment lost 3 bases and the V segment lost 5 bases, leaving 4 bases of the junction unmatched. This CDR3 comprises 14 residues. The V gene's germline CDR1 is SNHLY and CDR2 FYNNEI. CDR3 residues: CASSQDRVNQPQHF. The CDR3 region has the DNA TGTGCCAGCAGTCAAGACAGGGTCAATCAGCCCCAGCATTTT.

The chain links TRBV4-1 to TRBJ1-1; D is ambiguous. This CDR3 contains 14 residues. Trimming cost V 0 bases and J 0 bases, with 5 bases left between them. Germline loops: CDR1 MGHRA, CDR2 YSYEKL. CDR3 sequence reads: CASSQEYLNTEAFF. The CDR3 coding sequence is TGCGCCAGCAGCCAAGAATACCTGAACACTGAAGCTTTCTTT.

This chain connects TRBV4-1 to TRBJ2-7; 16 bases map to TRBD2. The CDR3 length is 19 residues. V shed 0 bases, J shed 0 bases, and the junction held 5 bases outside the gene matches. The V gene's germline CDR1 is MGHRA and CDR2 YSYEKL. The CDR3 region has the DNA TGCGCCAGCAGCCAAGATTGGGGACTAGCGGGAGGGAGCTCCTACGAGCAGTACTTC. This translates into CASSQDWGLAGGSSYEQYF.

The V call is TRBV29-1, the J call TRBJ2-6; D might be TRBD2 (6 bases). This CDR3 is 16 amino acids long. From germline, CDR1 is SQVTM and CDR2 ANQGSEA. Trimming removed 6 bases from V and 0 bases from J, with 15 bases in between. The CDR3 coding sequence is TGCAGCGTGGAGGGCCCTGAACACTCTGGGGCCAACGTCCTGACTTTC. This codes for CSVEGPEHSGANVLTF.